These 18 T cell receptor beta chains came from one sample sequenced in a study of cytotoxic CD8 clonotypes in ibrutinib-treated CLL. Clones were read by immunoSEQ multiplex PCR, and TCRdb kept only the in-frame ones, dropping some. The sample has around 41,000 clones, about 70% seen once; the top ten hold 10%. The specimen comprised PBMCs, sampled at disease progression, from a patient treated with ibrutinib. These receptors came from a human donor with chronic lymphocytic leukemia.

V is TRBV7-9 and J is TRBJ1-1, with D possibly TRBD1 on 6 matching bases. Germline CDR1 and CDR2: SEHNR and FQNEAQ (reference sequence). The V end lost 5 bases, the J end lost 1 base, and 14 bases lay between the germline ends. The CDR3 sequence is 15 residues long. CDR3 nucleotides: TGTGCCAGCAGCCACATTCTGACAGGGAACACTGAAGCTTTCTTT. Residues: CASSHILTGNTEAFF.

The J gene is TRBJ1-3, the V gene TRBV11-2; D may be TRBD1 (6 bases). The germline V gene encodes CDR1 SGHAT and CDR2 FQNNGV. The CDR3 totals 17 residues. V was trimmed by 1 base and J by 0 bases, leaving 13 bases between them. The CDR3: CASSLAGARPSGNTIYF. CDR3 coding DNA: TGTGCCAGCAGCTTAGCAGGGGCTCGGCCCTCTGGAAACACCATATATTTT. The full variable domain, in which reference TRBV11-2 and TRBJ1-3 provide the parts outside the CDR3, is EAGVAQSPRYKIIEKRQSVAFWCNPISGHATLYWYQQILGQGPKLLIQFQNNGVVDDSQLPKDRFSAERLKGVDSTLKIQPAKLEDSAVYLCASSLAGARPSGNTIYFGEGSWLTVV.

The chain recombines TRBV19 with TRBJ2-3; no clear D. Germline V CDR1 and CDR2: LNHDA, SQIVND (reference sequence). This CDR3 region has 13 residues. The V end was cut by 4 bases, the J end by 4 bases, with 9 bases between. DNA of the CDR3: TGTGCCAGTAGTACAAGGGTCCCAGATACGCAGTATTTT. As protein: CASSTRVPDTQYF.

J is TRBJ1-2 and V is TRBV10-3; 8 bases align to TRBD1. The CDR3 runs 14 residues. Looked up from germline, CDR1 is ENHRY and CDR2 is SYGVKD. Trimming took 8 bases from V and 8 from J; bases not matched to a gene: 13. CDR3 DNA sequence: TGTGCCATCGGGTCAGGGGGCCTGGAAAAGGGCTACACCTTC. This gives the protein CAIGSGGLEKGYTF.

The CDR3 here is CASRPPGRNEQYF. Written as DNA, the CDR3 is TGTGCCAGCAGACCACCCGGGCGAAACGAGCAGTACTTC. The J gene is TRBJ2-7, the V gene TRBV11-2; no clear D. Looked up from germline, CDR1 is SGHAT and CDR2 is FQNNGV. CDR3 length: 13 residues. The V end lost 6 bases, the J end lost 5 bases, and 14 bases lay between the germline ends.

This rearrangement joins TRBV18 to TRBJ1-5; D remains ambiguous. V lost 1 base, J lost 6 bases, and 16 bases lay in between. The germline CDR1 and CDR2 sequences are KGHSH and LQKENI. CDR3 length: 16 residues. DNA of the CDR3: TGTGCCAGCTCACCACTGGGAGGGAATGCGCCTCAGCCCCAGCATTTT. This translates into CASSPLGGNAPQPQHF.

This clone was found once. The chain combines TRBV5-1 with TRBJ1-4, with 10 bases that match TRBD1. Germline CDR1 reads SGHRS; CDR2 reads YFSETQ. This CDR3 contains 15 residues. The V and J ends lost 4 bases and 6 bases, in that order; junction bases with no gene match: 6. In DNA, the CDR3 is TGCGCCAGCAGCACCCGCGGGACAGGGGATGAAAAACTGTTTTTT. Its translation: CASSTRGTGDEKLFF.

CDR3 residues: CASSLAPGSGANVLTF. Here the CDR3 DNA reads TGTGCCAGCAGCTTAGCGCCGGGCTCTGGGGCCAACGTCCTGACTTTC. The rearrangement uses TRBV7-8 and TRBJ2-6; D gene uncertain. This CDR3 has 16 residues. Trimming removed 0 bases at V and 0 bases at J, with 6 bases between. Germline loops: CDR1 SGHVS, CDR2 FQNEAQ.

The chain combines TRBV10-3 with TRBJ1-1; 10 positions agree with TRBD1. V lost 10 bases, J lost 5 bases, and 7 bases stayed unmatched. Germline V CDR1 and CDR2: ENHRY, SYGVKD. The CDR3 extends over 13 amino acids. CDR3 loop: CANSGTGDTEAFF. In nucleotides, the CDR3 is TGTGCCAACTCCGGGACAGGGGATACTGAAGCTTTCTTT.

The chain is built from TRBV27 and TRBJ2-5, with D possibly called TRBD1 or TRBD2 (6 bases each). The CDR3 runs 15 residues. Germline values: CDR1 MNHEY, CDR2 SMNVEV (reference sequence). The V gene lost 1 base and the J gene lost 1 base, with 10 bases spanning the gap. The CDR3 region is CASSLFSGAQETQYF. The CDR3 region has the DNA TGTGCCAGCAGTTTATTCTCGGGGGCCCAAGAGACCCAGTACTTC.

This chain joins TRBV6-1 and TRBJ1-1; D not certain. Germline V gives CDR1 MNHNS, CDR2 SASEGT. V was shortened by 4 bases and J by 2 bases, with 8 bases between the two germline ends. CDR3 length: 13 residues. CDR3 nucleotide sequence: TGTGCCAGCAGTGTCTTACCAAACACTGAAGCTTTCTTT. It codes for CASSVLPNTEAFF.

Written as DNA, the CDR3 is TGTGCCAGCAGAGTGAGAGGGTTCAATGAGCAGTTCTTC. It specifies CASRVRGFNEQFF. The rearrangement joins TRBV7-2 to TRBJ2-1; possibly TRBD2 for D (5 bases). Germline CDR1 is SGHTA and CDR2 is FQGNSA. V lost 6 bases and J 6 bases, leaving 12 bases between the germline ends. This CDR3 is built from 13 residues.

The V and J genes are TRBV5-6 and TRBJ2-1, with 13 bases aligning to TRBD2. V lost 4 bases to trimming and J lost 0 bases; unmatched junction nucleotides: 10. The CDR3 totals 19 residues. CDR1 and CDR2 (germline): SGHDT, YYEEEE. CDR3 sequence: CASSEGLAGTLSSYNEQFF. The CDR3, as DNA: TGTGCCAGCAGCGAGGGACTAGCGGGGACACTTAGCTCCTACAATGAGCAGTTCTTC.

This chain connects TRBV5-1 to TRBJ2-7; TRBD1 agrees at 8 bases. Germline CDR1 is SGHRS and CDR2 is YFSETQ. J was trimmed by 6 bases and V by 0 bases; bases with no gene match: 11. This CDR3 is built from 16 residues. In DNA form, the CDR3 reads TGCGCCAGCAGCTTGGGAGGACAGGGAAGTTTCGGCGAGCAGTACTTC. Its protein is CASSLGGQGSFGEQYF.

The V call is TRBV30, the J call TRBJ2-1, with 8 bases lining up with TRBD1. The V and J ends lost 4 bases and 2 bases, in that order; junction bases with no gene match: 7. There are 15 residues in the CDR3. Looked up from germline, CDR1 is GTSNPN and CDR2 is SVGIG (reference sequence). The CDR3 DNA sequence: TGTGCCTGGACTGCCGGGACAGGACCCTACAATGAGCAGTTCTTC. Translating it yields CAWTAGTGPYNEQFF.

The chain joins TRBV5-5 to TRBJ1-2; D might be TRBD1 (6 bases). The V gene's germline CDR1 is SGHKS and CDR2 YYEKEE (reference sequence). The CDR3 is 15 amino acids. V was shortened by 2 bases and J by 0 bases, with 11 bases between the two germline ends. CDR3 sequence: CASSFSTGTNYGYTF. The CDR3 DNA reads TGTGCCAGCAGCTTCTCGACAGGAACTAACTATGGCTACACCTTC.

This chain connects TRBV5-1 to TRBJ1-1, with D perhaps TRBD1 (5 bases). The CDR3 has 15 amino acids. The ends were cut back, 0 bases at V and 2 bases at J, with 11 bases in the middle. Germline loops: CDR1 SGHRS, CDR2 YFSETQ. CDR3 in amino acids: CASSLDTGPNTEAFF. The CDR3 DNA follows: TGCGCCAGCAGCTTGGACACGGGGCCTAACACTGAAGCTTTCTTT. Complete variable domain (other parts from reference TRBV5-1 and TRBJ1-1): KAGVTQTPRYLIKTRGQQVTLSCSPISGHRSVSWYQQTPGQGLQFLFEYFSETQRNKGNFPGRFSGRQFSNSRSEMNVSTLELGDSALYLCASSLDTGPNTEAFFGQGTRLTVV.

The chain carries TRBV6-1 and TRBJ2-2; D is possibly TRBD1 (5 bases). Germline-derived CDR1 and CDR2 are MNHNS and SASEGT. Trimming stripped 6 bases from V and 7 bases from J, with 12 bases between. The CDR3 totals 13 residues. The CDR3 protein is CASRAGMNGELFF. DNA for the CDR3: TGTGCCAGCAGGGCAGGGATGAACGGGGAGCTGTTTTTT.